What follows is one T cell receptor beta chain and its context. The antigen is not known. The sample is drawn from a study of cytomegalovirus exposure and HLA in healthy donors. Study-wide results and limits: There were some V segments, including TRBV6-2 and TRBV6-3, excluded as indistinguishable. In a later analysis, DRB1 alleles had the most associated TCRs; HLA-C alleles the fewest.

This CDR3 comprises 13 residues. J gave up 5 bases and V 5 bases, and 5 bases lay outside the gene matches. Germline V gives CDR1 MGHDK, CDR2 SYGVNS. 13 Jbeta primers and 60 Vbeta primers were used for the PCR. Sequenced by immunoSEQ multiplex PCR; TCRdb stores in-frame clones only, minus some. The table lists under 150,000 clones, around four fifths of them singletons. The J gene is TRBJ2-5, the V gene TRBV25-1, with 7 bases identical to TRBD2. The sequencing input was PBMCs. The sequence was obtained from a boy between 5 and 17 years old in good health and CMV-seronegative. The CDR3 DNA reads as TGTGCCAGCAGTCCCTGGGGGGGGGAGACCCAGTACTTC. Amino acid sequence: CASSPWGGETQYF.